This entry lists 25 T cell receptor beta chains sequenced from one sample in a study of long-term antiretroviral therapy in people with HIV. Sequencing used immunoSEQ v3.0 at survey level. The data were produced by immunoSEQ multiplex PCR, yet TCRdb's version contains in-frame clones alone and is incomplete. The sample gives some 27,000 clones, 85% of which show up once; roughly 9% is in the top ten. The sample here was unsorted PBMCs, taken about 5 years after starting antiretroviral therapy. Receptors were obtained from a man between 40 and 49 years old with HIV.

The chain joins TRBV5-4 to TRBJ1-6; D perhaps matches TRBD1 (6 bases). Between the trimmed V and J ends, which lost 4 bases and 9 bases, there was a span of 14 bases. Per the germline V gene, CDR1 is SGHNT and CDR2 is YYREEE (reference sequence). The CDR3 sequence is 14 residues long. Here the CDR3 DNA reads TGTGCCAGCAGCGCGACAGGAGAATTTTCACCCCTCCACTTT. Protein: CASSATGEFSPLHF. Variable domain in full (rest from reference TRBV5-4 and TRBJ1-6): ETGVTQSPTHLIKTRGQQVTLRCSSQSGHNTVSWYQQALGQGPQFIFQYYREEENGRGNFPPRFSGLQFPNYSSELNVNALELDDSALYLCASSATGEFSPLHFGNGTRLTVT.

The CDR3 sequence: CASSPNPYEQYF. CDR3 sequence (DNA): TGTGCCAGCAGCCCGAACCCCTACGAGCAGTACTTC. This chain uses TRBV6-6 with TRBJ2-7; D is ambiguous. The CDR3 is 12 amino acids. CDR1 and CDR2 from the germline V gene are MNHNY and SVGAGI (reference sequence). V shed 6 bases and J shed 2 bases, with 8 bases lying between them.

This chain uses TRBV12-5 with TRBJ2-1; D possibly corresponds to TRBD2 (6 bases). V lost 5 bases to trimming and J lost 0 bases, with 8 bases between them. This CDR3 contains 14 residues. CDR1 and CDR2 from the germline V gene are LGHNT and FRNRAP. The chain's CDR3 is CASGGGSSYNEQFF. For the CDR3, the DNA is TGTGCTAGTGGTGGGGGGAGCTCCTACAATGAGCAGTTCTTC.

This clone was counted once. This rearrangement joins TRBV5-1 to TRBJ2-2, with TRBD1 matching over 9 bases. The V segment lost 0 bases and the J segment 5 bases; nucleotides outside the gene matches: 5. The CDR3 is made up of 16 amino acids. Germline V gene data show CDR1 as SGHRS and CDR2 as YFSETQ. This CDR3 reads CASSLVGTGRTGELFF. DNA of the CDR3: TGCGCCAGCAGCTTGGTCGGGACAGGGAGAACCGGGGAGCTGTTTTTT. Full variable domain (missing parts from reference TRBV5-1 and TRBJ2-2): KAGVTQTPRYLIKTRGQQVTLSCSPISGHRSVSWYQQTPGQGLQFLFEYFSETQRNKGNFPGRFSGRQFSNSRSEMNVSTLELGDSALYLCASSLVGTGRTGELFFGEGSRLTVL.

The CDR3 coding sequence is TGTGCTAGTGGTTCGGGGGGGGGCACCGGGGAGCTGTTTTTT. Its protein product is CASGSGGGTGELFF. The chain has TRBV12-5 and TRBJ2-2; 8 positions agree with TRBD2. In germline, CDR1 is LGHNT, CDR2 FRNRAP. This CDR3 region has 14 residues. The V segment lost 4 bases and the J segment 4 bases; nucleotides outside the gene matches: 2.

The CDR3 spells CASRSRSTEAFF. CDR3 coding DNA: TGTGCCAGCAGGAGCCGAAGTACTGAAGCTTTCTTT. The chain recombines TRBV6-1 with TRBJ1-1; D is unclear. This CDR3 has 12 residues. CDR1 is MNHNS and CDR2 is SASEGT in the germline V gene. V lost 6 bases, J lost 5 bases, and 10 bases lay in between.

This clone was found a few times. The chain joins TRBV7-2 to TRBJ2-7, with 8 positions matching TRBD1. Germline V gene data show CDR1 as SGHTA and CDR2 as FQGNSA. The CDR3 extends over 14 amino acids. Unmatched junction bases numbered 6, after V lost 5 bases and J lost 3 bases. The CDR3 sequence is CASSRGTGFYEQYF. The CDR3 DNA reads TGTGCCAGCAGCCGAGGGACAGGTTTCTACGAGCAGTACTTC.

The CDR3: CASSLEGGLPFYEQYF. The CDR3, as DNA: TGTGCCAGCAGCTTAGAAGGAGGACTCCCTTTCTACGAGCAGTACTTC. The chain uses TRBV7-3 and TRBJ2-7; tentatively, D is TRBD2 (5 bases). V was shortened by 2 bases and J by 3 bases, with 17 bases between the two germline ends. The CDR3 covers 16 residues. Germline values: CDR1 SGHTA, CDR2 FQGTGA.

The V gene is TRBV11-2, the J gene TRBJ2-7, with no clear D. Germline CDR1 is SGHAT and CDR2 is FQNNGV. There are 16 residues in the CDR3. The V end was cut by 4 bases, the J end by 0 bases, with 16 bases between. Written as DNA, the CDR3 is TGTGCCAGCAGCTCTCGGACCAAAACAAGCTCCTACGAGCAGTACTTC. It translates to CASSSRTKTSSYEQYF.

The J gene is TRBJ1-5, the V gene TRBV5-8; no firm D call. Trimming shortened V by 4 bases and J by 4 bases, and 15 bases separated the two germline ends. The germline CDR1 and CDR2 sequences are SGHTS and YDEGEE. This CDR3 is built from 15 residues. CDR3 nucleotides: TGTGCCAGCAGCCCCGGTTTGACGGAGAATCAGCCCCAGCATTTT. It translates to CASSPGLTENQPQHF.

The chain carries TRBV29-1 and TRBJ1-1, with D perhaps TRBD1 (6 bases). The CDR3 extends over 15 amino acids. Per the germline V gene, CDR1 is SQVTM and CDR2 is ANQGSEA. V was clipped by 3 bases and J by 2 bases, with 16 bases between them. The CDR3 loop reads CSVDNPQGYNTEAFF. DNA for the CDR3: TGCAGCGTTGATAATCCTCAGGGGTATAACACTGAAGCTTTCTTT.

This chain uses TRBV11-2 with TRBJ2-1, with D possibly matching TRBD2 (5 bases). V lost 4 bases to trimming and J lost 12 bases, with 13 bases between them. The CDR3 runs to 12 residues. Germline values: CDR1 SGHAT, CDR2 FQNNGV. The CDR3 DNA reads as TGTGCCAGCAGCTCAATAGGACGGGGGCAGTTCTTC. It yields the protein CASSSIGRGQFF. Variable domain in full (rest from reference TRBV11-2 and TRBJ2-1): EAGVAQSPRYKIIEKRQSVAFWCNPISGHATLYWYQQILGQGPKLLIQFQNNGVVDDSQLPKDRFSAERLKGVDSTLKIQPAKLEDSAVYLCASSSIGRGQFFGPGTRLTVL.

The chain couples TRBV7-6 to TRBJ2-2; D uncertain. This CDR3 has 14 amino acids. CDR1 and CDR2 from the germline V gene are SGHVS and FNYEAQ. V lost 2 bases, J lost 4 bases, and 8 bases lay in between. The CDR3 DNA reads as TGTGCCAGCAGCTTACAGGAGATCACCGGGGAGCTGTTTTTT. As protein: CASSLQEITGELFF.

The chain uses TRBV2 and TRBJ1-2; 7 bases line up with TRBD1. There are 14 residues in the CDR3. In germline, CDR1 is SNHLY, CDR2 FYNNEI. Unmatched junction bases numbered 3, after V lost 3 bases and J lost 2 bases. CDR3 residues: CASSEEGANYGYTF. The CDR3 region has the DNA TGTGCCAGCAGTGAGGAGGGGGCGAACTATGGCTACACCTTC.

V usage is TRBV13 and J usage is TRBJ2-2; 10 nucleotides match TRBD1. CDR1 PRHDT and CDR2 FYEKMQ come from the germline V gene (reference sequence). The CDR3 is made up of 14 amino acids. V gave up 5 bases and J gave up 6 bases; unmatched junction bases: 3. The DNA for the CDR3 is TGTGCCAGCAGCCTCGGACAGGGGGCCGGGGAGCTGTTTTTT. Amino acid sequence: CASSLGQGAGELFF.

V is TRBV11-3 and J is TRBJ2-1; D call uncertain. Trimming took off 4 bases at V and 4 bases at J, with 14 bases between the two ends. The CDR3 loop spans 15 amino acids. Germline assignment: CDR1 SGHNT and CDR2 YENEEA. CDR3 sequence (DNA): TGTGCCAGCAGCTCGTACAGAAAACCTTACAATGAGCAGTTCTTC. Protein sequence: CASSSYRKPYNEQFF.

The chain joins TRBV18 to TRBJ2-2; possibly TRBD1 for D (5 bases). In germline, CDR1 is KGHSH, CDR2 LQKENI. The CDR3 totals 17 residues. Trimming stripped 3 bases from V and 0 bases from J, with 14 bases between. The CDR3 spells CASSPTAKPSNTGELFF. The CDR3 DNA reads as TGTGCCAGCTCACCGACAGCGAAACCCTCGAACACCGGGGAGCTGTTTTTT.

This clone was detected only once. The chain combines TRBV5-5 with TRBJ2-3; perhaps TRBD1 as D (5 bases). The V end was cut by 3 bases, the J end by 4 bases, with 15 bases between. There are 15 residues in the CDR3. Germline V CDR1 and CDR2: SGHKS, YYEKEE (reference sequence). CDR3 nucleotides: TGTGCCAGCAGCTGGGGCCCCGAAGGGGCAGATACGCAGTATTTT. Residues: CASSWGPEGADTQYF.

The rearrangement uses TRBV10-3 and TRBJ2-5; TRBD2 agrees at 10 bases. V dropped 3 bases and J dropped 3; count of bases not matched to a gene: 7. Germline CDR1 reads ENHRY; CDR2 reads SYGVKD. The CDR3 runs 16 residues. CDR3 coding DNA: TGTGCCATCAGTGACCGAGCGGGGGGGCTAGAAGAGACCCAGTACTTC. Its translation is CAISDRAGGLEETQYF.

CDR3 loop: CASSLVGGKNTGELFF. Written as DNA, the CDR3 is TGCGCCAGCAGCTTGGTCGGCGGGAAGAACACCGGGGAGCTGTTTTTT. The V gene is TRBV5-1, the J gene TRBJ2-2, with a tentative D call TRBD2 (6 bases). Germline V gene data show CDR1 as SGHRS and CDR2 as YFSETQ. V lost 0 bases and J 1 base, leaving 10 bases between the germline ends. This CDR3 spans 16 amino acids. Based on the CDR3 plus reference TRBV5-1 and TRBJ2-2, the full variable domain is KAGVTQTPRYLIKTRGQQVTLSCSPISGHRSVSWYQQTPGQGLQFLFEYFSETQRNKGNFPGRFSGRQFSNSRSEMNVSTLELGDSALYLCASSLVGGKNTGELFFGEGSRLTVL.

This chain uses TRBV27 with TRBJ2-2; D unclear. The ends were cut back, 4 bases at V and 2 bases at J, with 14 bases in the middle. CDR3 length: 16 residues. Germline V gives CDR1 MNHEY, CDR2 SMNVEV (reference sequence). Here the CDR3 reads CASSYWTGSNTGELFF. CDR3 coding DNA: TGTGCCAGCAGTTATTGGACCGGTTCAAACACCGGGGAGCTGTTTTTT.

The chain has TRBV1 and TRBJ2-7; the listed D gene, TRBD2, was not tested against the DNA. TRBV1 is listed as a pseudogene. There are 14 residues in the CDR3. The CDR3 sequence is CTSSPWNTTYEQYF. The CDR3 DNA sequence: TGCACCAGCAGCCCCTGGAATACTACCTACGAGCAGTACTTC.

The chain's CDR3 is CASSVGGWNSGNTIYF. CDR3 DNA: TGTGCCAGCAGTGTTGGGGGTTGGAACTCTGGAAACACCATATATTTT. The chain couples TRBV6-1 to TRBJ1-3, with D perhaps matching TRBD1 (5 bases). This CDR3 has 16 amino acids. Trimming stripped 4 bases from V and 0 bases from J, with 13 bases between. Germline V gene sequence: CDR1 MNHNS, CDR2 SASEGT.

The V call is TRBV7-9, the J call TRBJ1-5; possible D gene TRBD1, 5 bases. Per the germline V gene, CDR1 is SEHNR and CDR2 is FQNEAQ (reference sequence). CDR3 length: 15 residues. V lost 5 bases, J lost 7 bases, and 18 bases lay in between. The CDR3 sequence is CASSPGDLDGQPQHF. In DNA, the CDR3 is TGTGCCAGCAGCCCTGGGGACTTGGATGGACAGCCCCAGCATTTT.

The chain's CDR3 is CASRTSPSPLRAHTGELFF. CDR3 sequence (DNA): TGTGCCAGCAGAACCTCCCCGTCCCCCCTCAGGGCCCACACCGGGGAGCTGTTTTTT. This chain uses TRBV28 with TRBJ2-2; tentative D call: TRBD1 (5 bases). The CDR3 loop spans 19 amino acids. V gave up 6 bases and J gave up 3 bases, with 26 bases separating them. Germline CDR1 MDHEN, CDR2 SYDVKM.